This entry concerns a single T cell receptor (beta chain). The assay was immunoSEQ multiplex PCR, and TCRdb's table has in-frame clones only and misses some. The top ten clones hold 3% to 4.5% of a sample with 110,000 to 150,000 clones, about 80% of them seen once. This sample was taken from a study of blood T cell repertoires in COVID-19. With V trimmed by 6 bases and J by 0 bases, 7 bases remained unmatched. The CDR3 is 16 amino acids. Germline V CDR1 and CDR2: MRHNA, SNTAGT. The source material was peripheral blood. V and J are TRBV6-4 and TRBJ2-1; 8 nucleotides line up with TRBD1. The sequence came from a man between 65 and 85 years old who had recovered from COVID-19. CDR3 sequence (DNA): TGTGCCAGCAGCCCCGGGACAGGTGCCTCCTACAATGAGCAGTTCTTC. Its protein product is CASSPGTGASYNEQFF.